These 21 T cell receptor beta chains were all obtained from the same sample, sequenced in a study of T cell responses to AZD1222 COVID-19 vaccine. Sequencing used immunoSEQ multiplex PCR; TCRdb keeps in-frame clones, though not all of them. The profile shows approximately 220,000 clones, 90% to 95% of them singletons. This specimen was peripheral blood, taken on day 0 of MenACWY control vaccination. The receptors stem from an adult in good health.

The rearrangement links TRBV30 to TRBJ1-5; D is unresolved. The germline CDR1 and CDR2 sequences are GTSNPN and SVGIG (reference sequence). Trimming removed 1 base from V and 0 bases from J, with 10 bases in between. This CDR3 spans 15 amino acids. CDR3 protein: CAWSASGNSNQPQHF. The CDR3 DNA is TGTGCCTGGAGTGCCTCCGGGAATAGCAATCAGCCCCAGCATTTT.

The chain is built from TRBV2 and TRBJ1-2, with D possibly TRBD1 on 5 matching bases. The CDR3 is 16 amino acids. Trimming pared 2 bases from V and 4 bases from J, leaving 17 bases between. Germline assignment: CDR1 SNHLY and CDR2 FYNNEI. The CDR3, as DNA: TGTGCCAGCAGTGAACAAGGAGGTCTTGGGGGCTATGGCTACACCTTC. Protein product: CASSEQGGLGGYGYTF.

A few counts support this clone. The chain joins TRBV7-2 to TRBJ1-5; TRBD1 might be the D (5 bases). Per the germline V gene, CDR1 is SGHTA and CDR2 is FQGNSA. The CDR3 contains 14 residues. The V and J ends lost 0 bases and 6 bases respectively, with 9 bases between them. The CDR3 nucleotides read TGTGCCAGCAGCTTAGCTCCGGGGCGTCAGCCCCAGCATTTT. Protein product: CASSLAPGRQPQHF.

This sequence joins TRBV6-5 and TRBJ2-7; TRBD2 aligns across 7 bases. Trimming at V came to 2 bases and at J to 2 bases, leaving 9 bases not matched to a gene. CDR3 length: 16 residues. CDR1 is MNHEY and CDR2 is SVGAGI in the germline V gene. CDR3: CASSYGTGTTPYEQYF. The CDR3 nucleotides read TGTGCCAGCAGTTACGGTACCGGGACTACACCCTACGAGCAGTACTTC.

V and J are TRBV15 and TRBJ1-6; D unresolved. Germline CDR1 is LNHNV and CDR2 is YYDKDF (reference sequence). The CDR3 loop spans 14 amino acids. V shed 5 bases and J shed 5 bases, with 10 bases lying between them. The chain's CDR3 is CATSLQRDNSPLHF. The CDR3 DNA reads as TGTGCCACCAGCCTTCAGAGAGATAATTCACCCCTCCACTTT.

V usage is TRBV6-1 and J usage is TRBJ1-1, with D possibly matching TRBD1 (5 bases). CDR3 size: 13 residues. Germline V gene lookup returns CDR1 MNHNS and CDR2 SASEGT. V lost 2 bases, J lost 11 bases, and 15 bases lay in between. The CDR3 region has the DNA TGTGCCAGCAGTGAATTCACAGGCCTGGGGGCTTTCTTT. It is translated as CASSEFTGLGAFF.

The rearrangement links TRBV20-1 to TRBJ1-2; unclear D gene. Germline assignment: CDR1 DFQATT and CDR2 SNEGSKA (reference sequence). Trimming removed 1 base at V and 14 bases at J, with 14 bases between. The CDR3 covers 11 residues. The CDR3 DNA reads TGCAGTGCTAGAGTTTATGGACTTGGTACCTTC. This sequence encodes CSARVYGLGTF.

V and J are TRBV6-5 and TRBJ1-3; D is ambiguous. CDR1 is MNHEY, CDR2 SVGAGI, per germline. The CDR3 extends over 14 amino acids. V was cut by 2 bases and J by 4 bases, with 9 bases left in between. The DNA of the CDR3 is TGTGCCAGCAGTTACAGTAGCTCGGGAAACACCATATATTTT. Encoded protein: CASSYSSSGNTIYF.

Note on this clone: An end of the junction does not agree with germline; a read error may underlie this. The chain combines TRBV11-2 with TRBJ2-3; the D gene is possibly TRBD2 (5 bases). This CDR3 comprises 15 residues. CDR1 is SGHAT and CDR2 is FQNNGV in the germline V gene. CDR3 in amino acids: CASSNTVGVPDRQYF. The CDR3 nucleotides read TGTGCCAGCAGCAACACGGTCGGGGTCCCAGATAGGCAGTATTTT.

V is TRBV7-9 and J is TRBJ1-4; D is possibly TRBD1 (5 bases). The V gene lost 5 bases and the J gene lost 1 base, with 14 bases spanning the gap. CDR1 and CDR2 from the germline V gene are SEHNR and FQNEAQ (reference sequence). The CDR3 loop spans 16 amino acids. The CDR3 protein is CASSLGPGGTNEKLFF. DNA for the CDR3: TGTGCCAGCAGCCTGGGACCCGGTGGAACTAATGAAAAACTGTTTTTT.

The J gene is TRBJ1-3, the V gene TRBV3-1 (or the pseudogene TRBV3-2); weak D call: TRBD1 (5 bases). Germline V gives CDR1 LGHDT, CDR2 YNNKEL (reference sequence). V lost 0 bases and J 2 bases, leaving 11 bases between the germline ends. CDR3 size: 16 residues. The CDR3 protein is CASSQDRGGTGNTIYF. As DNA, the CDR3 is TGTGCCAGCAGCCAAGATCGGGGGGGGACTGGAAACACCATATATTTT.

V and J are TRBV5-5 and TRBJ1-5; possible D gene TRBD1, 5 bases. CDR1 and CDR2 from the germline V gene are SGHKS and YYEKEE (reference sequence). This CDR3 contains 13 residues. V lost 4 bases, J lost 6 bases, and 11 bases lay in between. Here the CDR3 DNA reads TGTGCCAGCAGCAGGGGAGTGGGTCAGCCCCAGCATTTT. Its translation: CASSRGVGQPQHF. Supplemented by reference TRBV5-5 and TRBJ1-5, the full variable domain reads DAGVTQSPTHLIKTRGQQVTLRCSPISGHKSVSWYQQVLGQGPQFIFQYYEKEERGRGNFPDRFSARQFPNYSSELNVNALLLGDSALYLCASSRGVGQPQHFGDGTRLSIL.

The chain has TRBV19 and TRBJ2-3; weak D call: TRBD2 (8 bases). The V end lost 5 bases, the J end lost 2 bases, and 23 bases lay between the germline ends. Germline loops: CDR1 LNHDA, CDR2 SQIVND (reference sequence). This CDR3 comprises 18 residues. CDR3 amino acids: CASSYMGSGGGFTDTQYF. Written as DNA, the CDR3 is TGTGCCAGTAGTTATATGGGGTCGGGAGGGGGCTTCACAGATACGCAGTATTTT.

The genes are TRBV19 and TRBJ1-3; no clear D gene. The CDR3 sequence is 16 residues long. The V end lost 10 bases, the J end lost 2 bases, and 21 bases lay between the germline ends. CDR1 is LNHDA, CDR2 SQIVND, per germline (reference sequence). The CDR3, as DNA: TGTGCCACCCGGAGCGATATCCGGGGAGCTGGAAACACCATATATTTT. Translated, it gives CATRSDIRGAGNTIYF.

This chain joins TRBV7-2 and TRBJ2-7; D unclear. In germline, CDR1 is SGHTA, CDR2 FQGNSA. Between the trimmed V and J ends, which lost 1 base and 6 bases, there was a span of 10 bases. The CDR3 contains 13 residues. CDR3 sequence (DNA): TGTGCCAGCAGCTTAGGACCGTCGGGCGAGCAGTACTTC. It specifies CASSLGPSGEQYF. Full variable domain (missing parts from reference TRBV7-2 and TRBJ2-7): GAGVSQSPSNKVTEKGKDVELRCDPISGHTALYWYRQSLGQGLEFLIYFQGNSAPDKSGLPSDRFSAERTGGSVSTLTIQRTQQEDSAVYLCASSLGPSGEQYFGPGTRLTVT.

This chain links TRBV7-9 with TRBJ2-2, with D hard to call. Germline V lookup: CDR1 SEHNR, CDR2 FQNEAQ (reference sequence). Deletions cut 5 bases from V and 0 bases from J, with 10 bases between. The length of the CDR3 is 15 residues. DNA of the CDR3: TGTGCCAGCAGCCCGGTATCTGCGAACACCGGGGAGCTGTTTTTT. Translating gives CASSPVSANTGELFF.

This chain's CDR3 is CASSLGGRGGELFF. The CDR3 DNA sequence: TGTGCCAGCAGCCTAGGGGGACGCGGCGGGGAGCTGTTTTTT. The J gene is TRBJ2-2, the V gene TRBV9, with TRBD1 as a possible D gene (6 bases). Germline loops: CDR1 SGDLS, CDR2 YYNGEE. The V end lost 4 bases, the J end lost 7 bases, and 14 bases lay between the germline ends. The CDR3 is 14 amino acids.

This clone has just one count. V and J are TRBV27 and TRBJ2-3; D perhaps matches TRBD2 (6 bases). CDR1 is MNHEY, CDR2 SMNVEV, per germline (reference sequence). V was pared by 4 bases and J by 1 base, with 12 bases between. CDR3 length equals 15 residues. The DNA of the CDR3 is TGTGCCAGCAGTTACCCTAGCGAGGGCACAGATACGCAGTATTTT. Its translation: CASSYPSEGTDTQYF.

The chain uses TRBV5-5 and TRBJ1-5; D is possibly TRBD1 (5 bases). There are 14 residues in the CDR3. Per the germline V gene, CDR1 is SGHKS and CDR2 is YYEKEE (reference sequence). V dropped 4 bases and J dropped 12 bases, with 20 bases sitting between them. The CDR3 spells CASSPFTSGFYQHF. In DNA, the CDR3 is TGTGCCAGCAGCCCATTCACCTCAGGGTTCTACCAGCATTTT.

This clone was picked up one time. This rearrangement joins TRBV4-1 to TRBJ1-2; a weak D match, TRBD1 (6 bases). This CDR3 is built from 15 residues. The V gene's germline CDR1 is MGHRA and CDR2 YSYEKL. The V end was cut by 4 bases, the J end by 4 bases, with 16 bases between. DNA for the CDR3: TGCGCCAGCAGCCCTCCGCCAGGGGCGGCCTATGGCTACACCTTC. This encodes CASSPPPGAAYGYTF.

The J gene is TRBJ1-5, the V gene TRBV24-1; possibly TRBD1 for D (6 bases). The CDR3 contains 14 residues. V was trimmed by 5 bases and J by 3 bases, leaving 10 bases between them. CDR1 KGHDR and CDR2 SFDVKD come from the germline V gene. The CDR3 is CATSGGQVNQPQHF. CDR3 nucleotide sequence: TGTGCCACCAGTGGGGGGCAGGTCAATCAGCCCCAGCATTTT.